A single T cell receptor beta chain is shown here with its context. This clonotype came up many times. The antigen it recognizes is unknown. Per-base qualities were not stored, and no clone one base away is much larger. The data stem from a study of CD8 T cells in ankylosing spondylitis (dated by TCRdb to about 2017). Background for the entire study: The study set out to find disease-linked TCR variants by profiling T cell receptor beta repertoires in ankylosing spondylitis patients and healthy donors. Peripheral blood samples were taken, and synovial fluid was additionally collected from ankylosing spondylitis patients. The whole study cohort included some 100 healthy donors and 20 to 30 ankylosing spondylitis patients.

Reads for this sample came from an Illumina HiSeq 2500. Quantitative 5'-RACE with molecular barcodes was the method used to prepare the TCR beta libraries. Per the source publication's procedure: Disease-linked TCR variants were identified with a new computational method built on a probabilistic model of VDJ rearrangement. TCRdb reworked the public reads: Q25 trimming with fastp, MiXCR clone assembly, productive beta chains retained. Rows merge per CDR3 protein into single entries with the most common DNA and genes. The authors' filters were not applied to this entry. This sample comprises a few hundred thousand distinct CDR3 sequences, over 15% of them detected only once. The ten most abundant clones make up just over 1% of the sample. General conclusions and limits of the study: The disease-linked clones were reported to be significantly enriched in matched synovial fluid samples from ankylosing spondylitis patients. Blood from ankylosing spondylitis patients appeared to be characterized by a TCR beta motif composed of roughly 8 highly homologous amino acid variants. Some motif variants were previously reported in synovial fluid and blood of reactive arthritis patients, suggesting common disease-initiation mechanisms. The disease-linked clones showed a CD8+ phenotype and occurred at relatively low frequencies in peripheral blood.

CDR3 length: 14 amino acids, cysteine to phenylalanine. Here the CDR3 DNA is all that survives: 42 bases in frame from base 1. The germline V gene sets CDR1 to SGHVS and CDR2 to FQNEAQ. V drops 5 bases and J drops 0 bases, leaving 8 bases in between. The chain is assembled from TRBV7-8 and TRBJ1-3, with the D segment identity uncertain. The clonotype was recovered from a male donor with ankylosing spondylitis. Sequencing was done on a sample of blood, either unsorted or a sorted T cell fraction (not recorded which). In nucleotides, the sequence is TGTGCCAGCAGCCCCCGGGGCTCTGGAAACACCATATATTTT. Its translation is CASSPRGSGNTIYF.